The sequence of this T cell receptor (beta chain) was determined in a study of a mutant IDH1 vaccine in newly diagnosed glioma. Study as a whole: Most patients had radiochemotherapy with temozolomide before enrollment; others had one alone.

This CDR3 region has 15 residues. Trimming at V came to 4 bases and at J to 2 bases, leaving 3 bases not matched to a gene. From germline, CDR1 is SGHAT and CDR2 FQNNGV. The time point is: week 23, last vaccination. It was 300 ug of mutant IDH1 20-mer peptide that made up each vaccine dose, given with topical imiquimod. As for this clone: Its target is not known.

TCRdb's copy holds only in-frame clones and misses some; the assay was immunoSEQ multiplex PCR. The sample records around 60,000 clones, around 83% being singletons. Specimen: PBMCs, collected from a glioma patient whose treatment included an IDH1 peptide vaccine. The TCR originated in a man younger than 40 with glioma. The rearrangement uses TRBV11-2 and TRBJ2-7; 12 bases align to TRBD2. The chain's CDR3 is CASSSGLAGPYEQYF. CDR3 bases: TGTGCCAGCAGCTCCGGACTAGCGGGACCCTACGAGCAGTACTTC.